These T cell receptor beta chains were read from a single sample in a study of blood T cell repertoires in COVID-19. The method was immunoSEQ multiplex PCR; TCRdb's version includes in-frame clones alone and lacks a portion of them. The sample shows 210,000 or so clones, roughly 90% of them seen only once. Material: peripheral blood. The receptors here all came from a woman aged 40 to 50 with acute or convalescent COVID-19. The CDR3 runs from the conserved cysteine through the conserved F or W. A D gene is named only where the DNA matches it firmly. Clone size appears in some rows only: once, few, many, or a class for an expanded clone.

clone size	D gene	CDR3 length	J gene	V gene	CDR3 DNA	CDR3 protein
NA	TRBD1	15	TRBJ1-1	TRBV5-6	TGTGCCAGCAGCGCGATGGACAGGGCGAACACTGAAGCTTTCTTT	CASSAMDRANTEAFF
NA	NA	17	TRBJ2-5	TRBV15	TGTGCCACCAGCAGAGATTTGGGGGCGCGGAACCAAGAGACCCAGTACTTC	CATSRDLGARNQETQYF
NA	NA	15	TRBJ1-2	TRBV3-1/TRBV3-2	TGTGCCAGCAGCCAACTAAGGACAGCCAACTATGGCTACACCTTC	CASSQLRTANYGYTF
NA	NA	14	TRBJ1-1	TRBV6-1	TGTGCCAGCAGTGAAGCGCCGGTGTACACTGAAGCTTTCTTT	CASSEAPVYTEAFF
NA	TRBD1	14	TRBJ1-1	TRBV2	TGTGCCAGCAGTCGTCCCGACAGGGAACCTGAAGCTTTCTTT	CASSRPDREPEAFF
once	NA	14	TRBJ1-2	TRBV6-1	TGTGCCAGCAGTGAATACGGGGTTCTCTATGGCTACACCTTC	CASSEYGVLYGYTF
once	NA	16	TRBJ1-4	TRBV4-1	TGCGCCAGCAGCCAAGATGGGGCAGGGAGGGGTGAAAAACTGTTTTTT	CASSQDGAGRGEKLFF
NA	TRBD2	15	TRBJ2-6	TRBV6-5	TGTGCCAGCAGTTACGGGGGGGCTGGGGCCAACGTCCTGACTTTC	CASSYGGAGANVLTF
once	NA	12	TRBJ1-3	TRBV9	TGTGCCAGCAGCGGTCAGGAAAACACCATATATTTT	CASSGQENTIYF
NA	NA	13	TRBJ2-3	TRBV7-2	TGTGCCAGCAGCTTGGGGGCTACAGATACGCAGTATTTT	CASSLGATDTQYF
NA	NA	14	TRBJ1-5	TRBV6-2/TRBV6-3	TGTGCCAGCAGTTACACCGGGGGAAATCAGCCCCAGCATTTT	CASSYTGGNQPQHF
NA	TRBD1	15	TRBJ1-6	TRBV5-5	TGTGCCAGCAGCGCTACCGGGACAGTTAATTCACCCCTCCACTTT	CASSATGTVNSPLHF
NA	NA	16	TRBJ1-1	TRBV18	TGTGCCAGCTCACCACCGCCCTTATTCAGTCCATTTGAAGCTTTCTTT	CASSPPPLFSPFEAFF
NA	TRBD2	15	TRBJ2-3	TRBV7-2	TGTGCCAGCAGCTTAGCGGGACTAGCTGACGAGGCGCAGTATTTT	CASSLAGLADEAQYF
NA	NA	16	TRBJ2-3	TRBV1	TGCACCAGCAGCCAAGAAACGAGGGGGCAGCCAGATACGCAGTATTTT	CTSSQETRGQPDTQYF
NA	NA	14	TRBJ1-1	TRBV27	TGTGCCAGCAGTTGGGGCAGAGAGAACACTGAAGCTTTCTTT	CASSWGRENTEAFF
NA	TRBD2	14	TRBJ2-2	TRBV7-2	TGTGCCAGCAGCCGGGACTACAACACCGGGGAGCTGTTTTTT	CASSRDYNTGELFF
NA	NA	13	TRBJ1-2	TRBV11-2	TGTGCCAGCAGCTTAGGACGGGGTGTTGGCTACACCTTC	CASSLGRGVGYTF
NA	NA	14	TRBJ1-1	TRBV11-3	TGTGCCAGCAGCTTCGGGGGGGCGAACACTGAAGCTTTCTTT	CASSFGGANTEAFF
NA	NA	15	TRBJ1-5	TRBV7-8	TGTGCCAGCAGCTTAGGGACAGATAGCAATCAGCCCCAGCATTTT	CASSLGTDSNQPQHF
NA	NA	17	TRBJ1-2	TRBV2	TGTGCCAGCAATCGAAACCACGGGGGGGGAACTAACTATGGCTACACCTTC	CASNRNHGGGTNYGYTF
NA	NA	11	TRBJ2-1	TRBV6-5	TGTGCCAGCAAAACAGGGTTGGAGCAGTTCTTC	CASKTGLEQFF
NA	NA	15	TRBJ1-1	TRBV25-1	TGTGCCAGCAGTGTGGGGGGCAGGGAGGGCACTGAAGCTTTCTTT	CASSVGGREGTEAFF
NA	NA	14	TRBJ1-5	TRBV27	TGTGCCAGCAGTCCGTACATTAGCAATCAGCCCCAGCATTTT	CASSPYISNQPQHF
NA	TRBD1	13	TRBJ1-2	TRBV6-5	TGTGCCAGCAGTCGAGACAGGGACTATGGCTACACCTTC	CASSRDRDYGYTF
NA	TRBD1	13	TRBJ2-3	TRBV2	TGTGCCAGCAGTGAACAGGGGGCGGATACGCAGTATTTT	CASSEQGADTQYF
NA	TRBD1	15	TRBJ1-3	TRBV10-2	TGCGCCAGCAGTGAGCCGACAGGGGATGGAAACACCATATATTTT	CASSEPTGDGNTIYF
few	TRBD2	15	TRBJ2-3	TRBV4-1	TGCGCCAGCAGCCAAGCAGCGGGGGGCACAGATACGCAGTATTTT	CASSQAAGGTDTQYF
once	TRBD1	15	TRBJ2-5	TRBV19	TGTGCCAGTAGTCGGGACAGATGGCGGCAAGAGACCCAGTACTTC	CASSRDRWRQETQYF
NA	NA	12	TRBJ2-2	TRBV5-6	TGTGCCAGCAGCCTCAGGGTGGGGGAGCTGTTTTTT	CASSLRVGELFF
once	NA	18	TRBJ1-2	TRBV4-1	TGCGCCAGCAGCCAAGATTGGGTTGGGAGGGGCGAGATCTATGGCTACACCTTC	CASSQDWVGRGEIYGYTF
NA	NA	13	TRBJ1-2	TRBV14	TGTGCCAGCAGCCAACAGGAAGGTGCTGGCTACACCTTC	CASSQQEGAGYTF
NA	NA	13	TRBJ1-2	TRBV5-4	TGTGCCAGCAGCTTCATGAGGGACTATGGCTACACCTTC	CASSFMRDYGYTF
NA	NA	14	TRBJ1-1	TRBV2	TGTGCCAGCAGTGAACCAAGACAGGTTGGAGAAGCTTTCTTT	CASSEPRQVGEAFF
NA	NA	14	TRBJ2-3	TRBV3-1/TRBV3-2	TGTGCCAGCAGCCAGGCTGGGGAGACAGATACGCAGTATTTT	CASSQAGETDTQYF
few	NA	16	TRBJ2-2	TRBV4-1	TGCGCCAGCAGCCAACCCTTTTGGGAGACCACCGGGGAGCTGTTTTTT	CASSQPFWETTGELFF
NA	TRBD2	18	TRBJ2-3	TRBV5-1	TGCGCCAGCAGCTCCGCTGGGACTAGCGGGCGACACACAGATACGCAGTATTTT	CASSSAGTSGRHTDTQYF
NA	TRBD2	17	TRBJ2-3	TRBV19	TGTGCCAGTAGTTTTGCCGGGACTAGCGGGGAGGGAGATACGCAGTATTTT	CASSFAGTSGEGDTQYF
NA	NA	13	TRBJ1-2	TRBV6-5	TGTGCCAGCCTCCCGGGGAGGCATTATGGCTACACCTTC	CASLPGRHYGYTF
NA	NA	15	TRBJ1-6	TRBV30	TGTGCCTGGGGGGCCCTCAACTCCTATAATTCACCCCTCCACTTT	CAWGALNSYNSPLHF
NA	TRBD2	14	TRBJ2-5	TRBV19	TGTGCCAGTAGGGTTAGCGGGGGGCAAGAGACCCAGTACTTC	CASRVSGGQETQYF
NA	NA	14	TRBJ2-5	TRBV14	TGTGCCAGCAGCCAAGGATACCGAGGGGAGACCCAGTACTTC	CASSQGYRGETQYF
NA	NA	11	TRBJ1-1	TRBV5-1	TGCGCCAGCGGGGACAAGGGTGAAGCTTTCTTT	CASGDKGEAFF
NA	NA	15	TRBJ1-4	TRBV28	TGTGCCAGCAGCGGACCGGGAAAATCCGGTGAAAAACTGTTTTTT	CASSGPGKSGEKLFF
NA	NA	15	TRBJ1-2	TRBV11-2	TGTGCCAGCACCCCGACAGATTCACCTAACTATGGCTACACCTTC	CASTPTDSPNYGYTF
NA	NA	18	TRBJ1-6	TRBV4-1	TGCGCCAGCAGCCAAGCTTATGGGGGAGGATCCTATAATTCACCCCTCCACTTT	CASSQAYGGGSYNSPLHF
NA	NA	12	TRBJ1-1	TRBV13	TGTGCCAGCAGCTTAGAGGTTGGGCGAGCTTTCTTT	CASSLEVGRAFF
NA	TRBD1	14	TRBJ1-2	TRBV15	TGTGCCACCAGCGGCGACAGGGGGGACTATGGCTACACCTTC	CATSGDRGDYGYTF
NA	NA	13	TRBJ1-1	TRBV27	TGTGCCAGCAGTTATAGAGGGAACACTGAAGCTTTCTTT	CASSYRGNTEAFF
NA	TRBD2	16	TRBJ2-3	TRBV5-1	TGCGCCAGCAGCTTCACACTAGCGGGGGCCACAGATACGCAGTATTTT	CASSFTLAGATDTQYF
NA	NA	15	TRBJ1-2	TRBV6-5	TGTGCCAGCATCCCCACCTTAGCAGGGAACTATGGCTACACCTTC	CASIPTLAGNYGYTF
NA	NA	13	TRBJ2-1	TRBV28	TGTGCCAGCAACAGGGAGGGTCACAATGAGCAGTTCTTC	CASNREGHNEQFF
NA	NA	11	TRBJ1-2	TRBV30	TGTGCCTGGAGTGTATCACCTGAGCGCACCTTC	CAWSVSPERTF
NA	NA	13	TRBJ1-2	TRBV6-6	TGTGCCAGTGCTCCCAGGGGACAATATGGCTACACCTTC	CASAPRGQYGYTF
NA	TRBD1	13	TRBJ1-1	TRBV10-1	TGCGCCAGCAGTTTGACTAGGGACAGTGAAGCTTTCTTT	CASSLTRDSEAFF